The 18 T cell receptor beta chains in this list originate from one sample, sequenced in a study of patients and donors after allogeneic stem cell transplantation. TCRdb ran MiXCR on the RT-PCR reads and lists one entry per CDR3 protein. In the table there are roughly 180,000 distinct CDR3 sequences, approximately 41% of which are singletons. The sequenced sample was blood, either unsorted or a sorted T cell fraction (not recorded which). These receptors were obtained from a human donor who was either an allogeneic HSCT recipient or a stem cell or donor lymphocyte infusion donor (not recorded which). It is not recorded whose cells these are; they may come from a transplant donor.

CDR3: CASSPRLGGYTF. The CDR3 region has the DNA TGCGCCAGCAGCCCGAGACTAGGGGGCTACACCTTC. This chain links TRBV5-1 with TRBJ1-2; D uncertain. Trimming cost V 4 bases and J 8 bases, with 12 bases left between them. The germline gives CDR1 SGHRS, CDR2 YFSETQ. CDR3 length: 12 amino acids.

The chain recombines TRBV7-3 with TRBJ1-1; D not resolved. The ends were cut back, 1 base at V and 0 bases at J, with 12 bases in the middle. The CDR3 consists of 16 residues. Per germline, CDR1 SGHTA and CDR2 FQGTGA. In DNA, the CDR3 is TGTGCCAGCAGCTTAAGACCGGCAGCCTTGAACACTGAAGCTTTCTTT. Protein: CASSLRPAALNTEAFF.

The J gene is TRBJ2-5, the V gene TRBV28; D uncertain. The CDR3 is 12 residues long. Trimming shortened V by 7 bases and J by 3 bases, and 9 bases separated the two germline ends. Germline-derived CDR1 and CDR2 are MDHEN and SYDVKM. This CDR3 reads CASTATKETQYF. As DNA, the CDR3 is TGTGCCAGCACGGCCACCAAAGAGACCCAGTACTTC.

This clonotype appeared a few times. The chain carries TRBV12-3 or TRBV12-4 and TRBJ2-1, with D perhaps matching TRBD1 (5 bases). Trimming cost V 6 bases and J 6 bases, with 15 bases left between them. The CDR3 totals 14 residues. As DNA, the CDR3 is TGTGCCAGCAGCCAGGGTCCCAGGCCCAATGAGCAGTTCTTC. Translating it yields CASSQGPRPNEQFF.

In the case of this clonotype: As the CDR3 is not closed by the conserved phenylalanine or tryptophan, this likely results from a read error. The DNA is left out, because the CDR3 cannot be placed on it with certainty; the CDR3 is given as TCRdb lists it. The chain combines TRBV23-1 with TRBJ1-5. TRBV23-1 is treated as an ORF (open reading frame) with a function not yet certain. Including both end residues, the CDR3 is 8 amino acids long. CDR3 protein: CASSPRLA.

This clonotype was seen more than once but under ten times. This sequence joins TRBV4-3 and TRBJ2-2, with no clear D. Trimming left V 4 bases short and J 3 bases short, with 15 bases between. Germline-derived CDR1 and CDR2 are LGHNA and YSLEER. The length of the CDR3 is 16 residues. DNA for the CDR3: TGCGCCAGCAGCCTAGATCCGACTTTTTACACCGGGGAGCTGTTTTTT. Its protein is CASSLDPTFYTGELFF.

The V gene is TRBV6-2 or TRBV6-3, the J gene TRBJ1-2, with D tentatively TRBD1 (6 bases). The CDR3 is 14 residues long. V shed 5 bases and J shed 8 bases, with 18 bases lying between them. Germline V lookup: CDR1 MNHEY, CDR2 SVGEGT. CDR3 loop: CASSQSLQGNGYTF. CDR3 sequence (DNA): TGTGCCAGCAGTCAGTCCCTTCAGGGGAACGGCTACACCTTC.

This rearrangement joins TRBV7-2 to TRBJ1-2; 7 bases are a match to TRBD1. Trimming at V came to 4 bases and at J to 8 bases, leaving 4 bases not matched to a gene. The germline gives CDR1 SGHTA, CDR2 FQGNSA. The CDR3 loop spans 12 amino acids. CDR3 amino acids: CASSWKGAGYTF. In DNA form, the CDR3 reads TGTGCCAGCAGCTGGAAGGGGGCGGGCTACACCTTC. Full variable domain (remainder filled in from reference TRBV7-2 and TRBJ1-2): GAGVSQSPSNKVTEKGKDVELRCDPISGHTALYWYRQSLGQGLEFLIYFQGNSAPDKSGLPSDRFSAERTGGSVSTLTIQRTQQEDSAVYLCASSWKGAGYTFGSGTRLTVV.

DNA for the CDR3: TGTGCCAGCAGGCCAGGGGGGACTGAAGCTTTCTTT. This sequence encodes CASRPGGTEAFF. The rearrangement joins TRBV12-3 or TRBV12-4 to TRBJ1-1; 7 positions agree with TRBD1. The CDR3 sequence is 12 residues long. V gave up 6 bases and J gave up 5 bases; unmatched junction bases: 3.

This rearrangement joins TRBV28 to TRBJ1-5; TRBD1 matches 7 bases. The V gene end was trimmed by 5 bases and the J gene end by 3 bases; junction bases not matched to a gene: 10. The CDR3 totals 16 residues. The V gene's germline CDR1 is MDHEN and CDR2 SYDVKM. The CDR3 coding sequence is TGTGCCAGCAGTCCCACGATGGGACAGTTCAATCAGCCCCAGCATTTT. This codes for CASSPTMGQFNQPQHF. Based on the CDR3 plus reference TRBV28 and TRBJ1-5, the full variable domain is DVKVTQSSRYLVKRTGEKVFLECVQDMDHENMFWYRQDPGLGLRLIYFSYDVKMKEKGDIPEGYSVSREKKERFSLILESASTNQTSMYLCASSPTMGQFNQPQHFGDGTRLSIL.

V gene TRBV28 combines with J gene TRBJ1-5; 7 bases are a match to TRBD1. CDR1 and CDR2 (germline): MDHEN, SYDVKM. After removal of 1 base from V and 2 bases from J, the junction contained 11 bases not matched to a gene. The CDR3 is made up of 18 amino acids. The CDR3 bases are TGTGCCAGCAGTTTATCAAGTGTTCGGGACAGACGCAATCAGCCCCAGCATTTT. It yields the protein CASSLSSVRDRRNQPQHF.

The gene calls are TRBV20-1 and TRBJ2-3; D is undetermined. The CDR3 contains 14 residues. V was shortened by 6 bases and J by 4 bases, with 17 bases between the two germline ends. Germline CDR1 and CDR2: DFQATT and SNEGSKA (reference sequence). CDR3 sequence reads: CSALVYIAADTQYF. The CDR3 DNA follows: TGCAGTGCCCTAGTGTACATAGCCGCAGATACGCAGTATTTT.

The sample holds many counts of this clonotype. The rearrangement joins TRBV5-1 to TRBJ1-5; D is possibly TRBD1 (5 bases). Germline V gene sequence: CDR1 SGHRS, CDR2 YFSETQ. The CDR3 length is 14 residues. V lost 6 bases, J lost 5 bases, and 15 bases lay in between. DNA of the CDR3: TGCGCCAGCAACGGGGCCGTAGGTCATCAGCCCCAGCATTTT. Protein: CASNGAVGHQPQHF. Based on the CDR3 plus reference TRBV5-1 and TRBJ1-5, the full variable domain is KAGVTQTPRYLIKTRGQQVTLSCSPISGHRSVSWYQQTPGQGLQFLFEYFSETQRNKGNFPGRFSGRQFSNSRSEMNVSTLELGDSALYLCASNGAVGHQPQHFGDGTRLSIL.

This clonotype appeared a few times. The V call is TRBV6-2 or TRBV6-3, the J call TRBJ2-5; D is undetermined. Germline V gene lookup returns CDR1 MNHEY and CDR2 SVGEGT. The CDR3 extends over 11 amino acids. V lost 6 bases, J lost 9 bases, and 11 bases lay in between. CDR3 protein: CASSRSFPQYF. The CDR3 coding sequence is TGTGCCAGCAGCCGATCCTTCCCCCAGTACTTC.

On this clonotype itself: Its ends do not fully match the called genes, so a read error is possible. The rearrangement links TRBV6-2 or TRBV6-3 to TRBJ2-7; the D is unclear. This CDR3 spans 9 amino acids. Germline V gene lookup returns CDR1 MNHEY and CDR2 SVGEGT. The CDR3: CASSSRFNF. Written as DNA, the CDR3 is TGTGCCAGCAGTTCTCGTTTCAACTTC.

The rearrangement joins TRBV24-1 to TRBJ1-2, with D unclear. Germline V gene data show CDR1 as KGHDR and CDR2 as SFDVKD. The CDR3 length is 11 residues. V dropped 3 bases and J dropped 7 bases, with 5 bases sitting between them. CDR3 bases: TGTGCCACCAGTGATGGAGGTGGCTACACCTTC. Its protein product is CATSDGGGYTF.

The chain has TRBV21-1 and TRBJ2-5; TRBD2 reflects the table's D call only, with no check against the DNA. TRBV21-1 is designated a pseudogene. The CDR3 extends over 14 amino acids. CDR3 in amino acids: CASSKEGRRETQYF. In DNA form, the CDR3 reads TGTGCCAGCAGCAAAGAGGGGAGGCGCGAGACCCAGTACTTC.

The chain recombines TRBV4-1 with TRBJ2-7; 13 bases agree with TRBD2. Per the germline V gene, CDR1 is MGHRA and CDR2 is YSYEKL. The CDR3 runs 15 residues. Trimming took 5 bases from V and 9 from J; bases not matched to a gene: 10. The CDR3 DNA reads as TGCGCCAGCAGCTCCCGGACTAGCGGGAGTAACGGGCAGTACTTC. Protein product: CASSSRTSGSNGQYF.